This T cell receptor (beta chain) was recorded in a study of T-cell memory formation after mild COVID-19. Study in general: Across donors, TCR clusters were largely donor specific.

TCRdb re-called the 5' RACE reads through MiXCR, storing one row per CDR3 protein. The sample holds roughly 560,000 distinct CDR3 sequences, about a fifth seen once. Turning to this clonotype: The antigen remains unidentified.

The CDR3 contains 17 residues. Regarding the study as a whole: Clones contracting day 15 to 85 were balanced CD4/CD8; later expanders leaned CD4+. Clones which contracted sat mainly in CM and EM if CD4+, and in EMRA if CD8+.

The rearrangement joins TRBV21-1 to TRBJ2-1; the table's D gene call, TRBD1, was not cross checked with the DNA. TRBV21-1 represents a pseudogene. Material: PBMCs or a T cell subset sorted from them (not recorded which). The TCR originated in an adult woman who had mild COVID-19 (a few samples of this study predate the infection). Cell type and time point are not known. In DNA, the CDR3 is TGTGCCAGCAGCAAATTAGGGGCGCAGGTGGCATACAATGAGCAGTTCTTC. It codes for CASSKLGAQVAYNEQFF.